The 26 T cell receptor beta chains given below trace back to one sample, sequenced in a study of technical replicates of blood from a few donors. Sequencing was performed with immunoSEQ multiplex PCR; in TCRdb, only in-frame clones are kept and a portion is missing. The data hold more than 65,000 clones, with nearly 97% observed a single time. The sample was T cells isolated from PBMCs. Receptors were obtained from a human donor in good health.

This rearrangement joins TRBV27 to TRBJ2-3; no clear D gene. The V and J ends lost 0 bases and 6 bases respectively, with 10 bases between them. The CDR3 contains 14 residues. Germline CDR1 is MNHEY and CDR2 is SMNVEV (reference sequence). The CDR3 sequence is CASSLSPDIDTQYF. The CDR3 bases are TGTGCCAGCAGTTTATCCCCTGACATCGATACGCAGTATTTT.

The CDR3 DNA is TGTGCCAGCACCTTCGGACAGTGGAACACTGAAGCTTTCTTT. It is translated as CASTFGQWNTEAFF. The V call is TRBV28, the J call TRBJ1-1; D perhaps matches TRBD1 (6 bases). Germline assignment: CDR1 MDHEN and CDR2 SYDVKM. V lost 7 bases and J 1 base, leaving 13 bases between the germline ends. This CDR3 has 14 residues.

The chain combines TRBV30 with TRBJ2-1; 7 bases fit TRBD2. V was pared by 3 bases and J by 5 bases, with 7 bases of the junction left unmatched. CDR3 length: 14 amino acids. The germline gives CDR1 GTSNPN, CDR2 SVGIG (reference sequence). The CDR3 DNA reads as TGTGCCTGGAGCGCATGGGGGGGGGACAATGAGCAGTTCTTC. Protein product: CAWSAWGGDNEQFF.

The chain employs TRBV27 and TRBJ1-4; D possibly corresponds to TRBD1 (6 bases). CDR3 length: 16 amino acids. CDR1 and CDR2 from the germline V gene are MNHEY and SMNVEV (reference sequence). In DNA, the CDR3 is TGTGCAAGGAGGGGGGGGGTGGGCTTGTATAGTGAAAAACTGTTTTTT. This gives the protein CARRGGVGLYSEKLFF.

J is TRBJ2-1 and V is TRBV30, with D possibly matching TRBD2 (5 bases). The germline V and J ends were trimmed by 1 base and 8 bases, with 9 bases remaining between them. Per the germline V gene, CDR1 is GTSNPN and CDR2 is SVGIG (reference sequence). This CDR3 is 12 amino acids long. CDR3: CAWSAGGDEQFF. In DNA form, the CDR3 reads TGTGCCTGGAGTGCAGGAGGCGATGAGCAGTTCTTC. Supplemented by reference TRBV30 and TRBJ2-1, the full variable domain reads SQTIHQWPATLVQPVGSPLSLECTVEGTSNPNLYWYRQAAGRGLQLLFYSVGIGQISSEVPQNLSASRPQDRQFILSSKKLLLSDSGFYLCAWSAGGDEQFFGPGTRLTVL.

The chain couples TRBV6-4 to TRBJ2-1; possible D gene TRBD2, 6 bases. The CDR3 spans 14 residues. Germline loops: CDR1 MRHNA, CDR2 SNTAGT. V was clipped by 2 bases and J by 8 bases, with 13 bases between them. In DNA form, the CDR3 reads TGTGCCAGCAGTGACCCAGGGTGGGGGGATGAGCAGTTCTTC. The encoded protein is CASSDPGWGDEQFF.

The chain combines TRBV5-1 with TRBJ1-4; D not certain. Trimming stripped 4 bases from V and 3 bases from J, with 7 bases between. This CDR3 is built from 13 residues. CDR1 and CDR2 from the germline V gene are SGHRS and YFSETQ. The CDR3: CASSQNPNEKLFF. The CDR3 DNA is TGCGCCAGCAGCCAGAACCCTAATGAAAAACTGTTTTTT.

The chain joins TRBV15 to TRBJ2-7; weak D call: TRBD2 (6 bases). CDR3 length equals 17 residues. Germline V gene sequence: CDR1 LNHNV, CDR2 YYDKDF (reference sequence). The V gene lost 3 bases and the J gene lost 1 base, with 19 bases spanning the gap. CDR3 amino acids: CATSRLHSTRYSYEQYF. Written as DNA, the CDR3 is TGTGCCACCAGCAGGCTCCACTCGACTAGGTATTCCTACGAGCAGTACTTC.

The J gene is TRBJ2-2, the V gene TRBV6-5; the D gene is possibly TRBD2 (5 bases). V was trimmed by 4 bases and J by 4 bases, leaving 10 bases between them. The CDR3 totals 14 residues. Germline V gives CDR1 MNHEY, CDR2 SVGAGI. CDR3 residues: CASSFPGGTGELFF. CDR3 coding DNA: TGTGCCAGCAGTTTTCCCGGAGGCACCGGGGAGCTGTTTTTT.

Details on this clone: At one end the junction does not follow the germline gene, possibly because of a read error. V gene TRBV6-5 combines with J gene TRBJ2-2, with 7 nucleotides matching TRBD1. This CDR3 has 13 residues. Germline CDR1 is MNHEY and CDR2 is SVGAGI. The CDR3 spells CASSHRRQGDLFF. The CDR3 DNA follows: TGTGCCAGCAGTCACCGGAGGCAGGGGGACCTGTTTTTT.

The chain carries TRBV11-2 and TRBJ2-7; 7 positions match TRBD2. This CDR3 has 15 amino acids. Germline V gives CDR1 SGHAT, CDR2 FQNNGV. Germline trimming cut 1 base from V and 3 bases from J; bases unmatched to any gene: 6. The CDR3 reads CASSLAGGLGYEQYF. CDR3 in DNA: TGTGCCAGCAGCTTAGCGGGGGGACTCGGCTACGAGCAGTACTTC.

This rearrangement joins TRBV10-3 to TRBJ2-1; the match to TRBD2 covers 10 bases. The CDR3 length is 14 residues. Germline assignment: CDR1 ENHRY and CDR2 SYGVKD. V gave up 9 bases and J gave up 5 bases; unmatched junction bases: 7. The CDR3 coding sequence is TGTGCCATTCGAACTAGCGGGACTAACAATGAGCAGTTCTTC. It encodes CAIRTSGTNNEQFF.

Here the CDR3 reads CASSLTRLAGLIGTGELFF. The CDR3 coding sequence is TGCGCCAGCAGCTTAACCAGACTAGCGGGACTAATAGGGACCGGGGAGCTGTTTTTT. V and J are TRBV5-1 and TRBJ2-2, with 11 bases lining up with TRBD2. V shed 2 bases, J shed 5 bases, and the junction held 14 bases outside the gene matches. The CDR3 covers 19 residues. Germline CDR1 reads SGHRS; CDR2 reads YFSETQ.

This chain uses TRBV28 with TRBJ1-2, with unresolved D. This CDR3 region has 11 residues. Germline loops: CDR1 MDHEN, CDR2 SYDVKM. With 6 bases removed from V and 9 bases from J, the gap between germline ends came to 11 bases. CDR3 sequence: CASSGPASYTF. The CDR3 DNA reads TGTGCCAGCAGCGGTCCCGCGAGCTACACCTTC.

This chain links TRBV5-1 with TRBJ2-3; 9 bases match TRBD1. Germline trimming cut 3 bases from V and 4 bases from J; bases unmatched to any gene: 6. CDR3 length: 15 residues. Germline-derived CDR1 and CDR2 are SGHRS and YFSETQ. The CDR3 protein is CASSSWTGEADTQYF. CDR3 bases: TGCGCCAGCAGCTCTTGGACAGGGGAGGCAGATACGCAGTATTTT.

The V call is TRBV29-1, the J call TRBJ2-4; 7 positions agree with TRBD2. J gave up 8 bases and V 5 bases, and 9 bases lay outside the gene matches. Germline CDR1 is SQVTM and CDR2 is ANQGSEA. This CDR3 is built from 13 residues. DNA for the CDR3: TGCAGCGTTTGGGGGAGGGGTATGGACATTCAGTACTTC. This encodes CSVWGRGMDIQYF.

The chain links TRBV5-6 to TRBJ2-7, with TRBD1 matching 9 bases. Trimming cost V 3 bases and J 5 bases; bases outside gene matches: 6. The CDR3 loop spans 14 amino acids. The germline V gene has CDR1 SGHDT and CDR2 YYEEEE. The CDR3: CASSWDREANEQYF. The CDR3 coding sequence is TGTGCCAGCAGCTGGGACAGGGAAGCAAACGAGCAGTACTTC. Complete variable domain (other parts from reference TRBV5-6 and TRBJ2-7): DAGVTQSPTHLIKTRGQQVTLRCSPKSGHDTVSWYQQALGQGPQFIFQYYEEEERQRGNFPDRFSGHQFPNYSSELNVNALLLGDSALYLCASSWDREANEQYFGPGTRLTVT.

This chain uses TRBV11-3 with TRBJ1-2; TRBD1 agrees at 10 bases. Looked up from germline, CDR1 is SGHNT and CDR2 is YENEEA. This CDR3 contains 17 residues. J lost 3 bases, V lost 5 bases, and 12 bases had no gene match. CDR3 protein: CASSRTIRQGADYGYTF. The CDR3 bases are TGTGCCAGCAGCCGCACCATCCGACAGGGGGCTGACTATGGCTACACCTTC.

This clone was seen once. The genes are TRBV6-5 and TRBJ1-5, with 7 bases matching TRBD1. The CDR3 consists of 16 residues. V trimming: 4 bases; J trimming: 0 bases; junction bases outside the gene matches: 6. Germline assignment: CDR1 MNHEY and CDR2 SVGAGI. This CDR3 is CASSSGQVYSNQPQHF. DNA for the CDR3: TGTGCCAGCAGTTCCGGACAGGTCTATAGCAATCAGCCCCAGCATTTT.

The chain is built from TRBV6-6 and TRBJ1-5, with 8 bases fitting TRBD1. The CDR3 is made up of 16 amino acids. From germline, CDR1 is MNHNY and CDR2 SVGAGI (reference sequence). J lost 4 bases, V lost 1 base, and 6 bases had no gene match. In DNA, the CDR3 is TGTGCCAGCAGTTACTTAGGACAGGGAGTGAATCAGCCCCAGCATTTT. It yields the protein CASSYLGQGVNQPQHF.

The chain combines TRBV7-8 with TRBJ2-7, with unresolved D. Trimming stripped 1 base from V and 3 bases from J, with 10 bases between. CDR1 is SGHVS and CDR2 is FQNEAQ in the germline V gene. This CDR3 spans 14 amino acids. CDR3 protein: CASSLGLSSYEQYF. CDR3 sequence (DNA): TGTGCCAGCAGCTTAGGATTGTCCAGCTACGAGCAGTACTTC.

The rearrangement links TRBV19 to TRBJ1-1, with 9 nucleotides matching TRBD1. Germline V gene sequence: CDR1 LNHDA, CDR2 SQIVND (reference sequence). J lost 8 bases, V lost 1 base, and 2 bases had no gene match. The CDR3 has 13 amino acids. CDR3 sequence (DNA): TGTGCCAGTAGTATAGGGGACAGGGTGGAAGCTTTCTTT. The encoded protein is CASSIGDRVEAFF.

As DNA, the CDR3 is TGTGCCAGCAGCCAGGGACAGGTCTACGAGCAGTACTTC. It codes for CASSQGQVYEQYF. This chain joins TRBV14 and TRBJ2-7; 8 positions agree with TRBD1. This CDR3 comprises 13 residues. CDR1 is SGHDN and CDR2 is FVKESK in the germline V gene. The V gene end was trimmed by 3 bases and the J gene end by 3 bases; junction bases not matched to a gene: 1.

This clone was recorded a few times. V and J are TRBV19 and TRBJ1-4; D gene ambiguous. The CDR3 extends over 12 amino acids. Per germline, CDR1 LNHDA and CDR2 SQIVND (reference sequence). The V end was cut by 3 bases, the J end by 13 bases, with 12 bases between. CDR3 nucleotide sequence: TGTGCCAGTAGTATGCCCCGCGGCCGACTGTTTTTT. Its translation is CASSMPRGRLFF.

The rearrangement links TRBV28 to TRBJ2-7; TRBD2 agrees at 7 bases. There are 17 residues in the CDR3. Trimming took 5 bases from V and 0 from J; bases not matched to a gene: 13. Per germline, CDR1 MDHEN and CDR2 SYDVKM. CDR3 coding DNA: TGTGCCAGCAGTACGGAGAAAACTAGCGTGATCTCCTACGAGCAGTACTTC. Its protein product is CASSTEKTSVISYEQYF. The full variable domain, rest sourced from reference TRBV28 and TRBJ2-7, is DVKVTQSSRYLVKRTGEKVFLECVQDMDHENMFWYRQDPGLGLRLIYFSYDVKMKEKGDIPEGYSVSREKKERFSLILESASTNQTSMYLCASSTEKTSVISYEQYFGPGTRLTVT.

The rearrangement joins TRBV19 to TRBJ1-5; 8 positions match TRBD1. Germline V CDR1 and CDR2: LNHDA, SQIVND (reference sequence). With V trimmed by 8 bases and J by 7 bases, 10 bases remained unmatched. The CDR3 contains 14 residues. The DNA of the CDR3 is TGTGCCAGTGGAATACAGGGGGTGCGGCAGCCCCAGCATTTT. This translates into CASGIQGVRQPQHF.